This T cell receptor (beta chain) appears in the sequencing data of a study of blood T cell repertoires in COVID-19. Across the whole study: The study drew acute and convalescent COVID-19 samples from the United States, Italy and Spain.

Germline assignment: CDR1 MDHEN and CDR2 SYDVKM. The CDR3 runs to 16 residues. The J segment lost 7 bases and the V segment lost 4 bases, leaving 6 bases of the junction unmatched. Source study methods: Quantification of nucleated cells was approximated via reference gene primer amplification. The assay was immunoSEQ multiplex PCR, and TCRdb's table has in-frame clones only and misses some. The DNA gave D and trimming, while V, J and clone size come from that table. The table has about 220,000 clones, 80% seen once. The chain recombines TRBV28 with TRBJ2-1; 14 bases match TRBD2. Sequenced input: peripheral blood. The source is a human donor in a cohort sampled during active COVID-19. CDR3 in amino acids: CASSSRTSGRRNEQFF. For the CDR3, the DNA is TGTGCCAGCAGTTCACGGACTAGCGGGAGGCGAAATGAGCAGTTCTTC.